This T cell receptor beta chain originates from a study of OX40 agonist ivuxolimab in advanced cancers. Study-wide background: Intravenous ivuxolimab was administered to patients every 2 weeks at 0.01 to 10 mg/kg.

Study-level points and caveats: With doses of 0.1-3.0 mg/kg, partial responders showed among the lowest clonal expansion.

Assay used: immunoSEQ multiplex PCR; TCRdb lists only in-frame clones, some missing. Among about 21,000 clones, about 85% were seen once, and the ten largest hold about 15%. Prior autoimmune disease or systemic immunosuppression barred patients. Blood sampling took place at baseline, cycle 4 day 1, and cycle 7 day 1. In the case of this clone: As yet, its antigen is unknown.

This clonotype was obtained from an adult with an advanced solid tumor such as melanoma, head and neck, liver or kidney cancer. The sequencing used CD4+ or CD8+ T cells sorted from blood, collected in a trial of the OX40 agonist ivuxolimab.

The CDR3 region has the DNA TGTGCCAGCAGTTACTCGAGGATCGGGGAGCTGTTTTTT. Protein product: CASSYSRIGELFF. V is TRBV6-5 and J is TRBJ2-2; no reliable D call. The V gene lost 0 bases and the J gene lost 7 bases, with 6 bases spanning the gap. CDR3 length: 13 residues. Germline lookup yields CDR1 MNHEY and CDR2 SVGAGI.